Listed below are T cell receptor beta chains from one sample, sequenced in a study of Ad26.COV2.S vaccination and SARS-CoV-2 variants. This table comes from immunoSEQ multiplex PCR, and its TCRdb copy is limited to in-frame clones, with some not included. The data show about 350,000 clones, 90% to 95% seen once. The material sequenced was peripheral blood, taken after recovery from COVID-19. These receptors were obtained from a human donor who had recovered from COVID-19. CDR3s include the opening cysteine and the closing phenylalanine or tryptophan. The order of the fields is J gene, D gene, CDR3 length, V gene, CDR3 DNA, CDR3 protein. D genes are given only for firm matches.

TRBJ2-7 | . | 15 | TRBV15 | TGTGCCACCAGCAGAGATGGTCTGAGCTCCTACGAGCAGTACTTC | CATSRDGLSSYEQYF
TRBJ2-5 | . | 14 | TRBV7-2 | TGTGCCAGCAGCCCAGACCGAGGGGGAGAGACCCAGTACTTC | CASSPDRGGETQYF
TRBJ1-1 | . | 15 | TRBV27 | TGTGCCAGCAGTTTATACGGCAGGGCGGTGGCTGAAGCTTTCTTT | CASSLYGRAVAEAFF
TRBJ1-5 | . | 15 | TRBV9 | TGTGCCAGCAGCAGAGGGGAGGCGCCCGGGCAGCCCCAGCATTTT | CASSRGEAPGQPQHF
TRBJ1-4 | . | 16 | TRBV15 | TGTGCCACCAGTCTGCCTGGTAGGGGGATTAATGAAAAACTGTTTTTT | CATSLPGRGINEKLFF
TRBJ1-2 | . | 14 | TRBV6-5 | TGTGCCAGCAGTATACAGGGCGGGCAATATGGCTACACCTTC | CASSIQGGQYGYTF
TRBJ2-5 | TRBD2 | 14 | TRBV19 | TGTGCCAGTAGTATCGGGGGGTTTCAAGAGACCCAGTACTTC | CASSIGGFQETQYF
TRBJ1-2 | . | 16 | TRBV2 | TGTGCCAGCAGTGTGGGGGCGCGCGGGCTGAACTATGGCTACACCTTC | CASSVGARGLNYGYTF
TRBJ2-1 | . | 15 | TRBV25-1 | TGTGCCAGCAGACCTCCGGGGAGCTCCTACAATGAGCAGTTCTTC | CASRPPGSSYNEQFF
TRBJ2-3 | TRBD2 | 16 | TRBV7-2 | TGTGCCAGCAGCCCGGGACTAGCGGTTAGCACAGATACGCAGTATTTT | CASSPGLAVSTDTQYF
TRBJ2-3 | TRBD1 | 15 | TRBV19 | TGTGCCAGTAGTTCCTGGACAGGGATCACAGATACGCAGTATTTT | CASSSWTGITDTQYF
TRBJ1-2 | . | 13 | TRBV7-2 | TGTGCCAGCAGCTGGACGGAAAACTATGGCTACACCTTC | CASSWTENYGYTF
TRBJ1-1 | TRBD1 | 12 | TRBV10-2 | TGCGCCAGCAGTCCAGGGGGTCTAAAAGCTTTCTTT | CASSPGGLKAFF